A selection of T cell receptor beta chains follows, all from one sample in a study of shared clonotypes between healthy human individuals. Method: immunoSEQ multiplex PCR; TCRdb's copy keeps in-frame clones and lacks some. The sample includes about 2 million clones, roughly 94% seen only once; the top ten take approximately 0.13%. The sequencing sample was made of naive CD4+ T cells sorted from blood. These receptors originate from a man younger than 35 in good health. CDR3s include the opening cysteine and the closing phenylalanine or tryptophan. A D gene is named only where the DNA matches it firmly.

d_call j_call v_call cdr3_aa
- TRBJ2-1 TRBV6-5 CASSYGGGTSYNEQFF
TRBD1 TRBJ2-3 TRBV11-2 CASSLRVGTESTDTQYF
- TRBJ2-7 TRBV2 CASSRGGEQYF
- TRBJ2-4 TRBV2 CASSEQGSKNIQYF
TRBD2 TRBJ2-5 TRBV18 CASSPQRGGETQYF
- TRBJ1-3 TRBV11-2 CASSFRDQRGNTIYF
- TRBJ1-5 TRBV6-1 CASSELDNNQPQHF
- TRBJ2-1 TRBV29-1 CSVRPSEYNEQFF
TRBD2 TRBJ2-1 TRBV30 CAWSSKGPGTRNYNEQFF
- TRBJ2-3 TRBV4-1 CASSQENGAPADTQYF
- TRBJ2-7 TRBV6-5 CASRTAGAYEQYF
- TRBJ1-1 TRBV30 CAWRRGSTEAFF
TRBD1 TRBJ1-6 TRBV2 CASSEYRGNSPLHF
TRBD1 TRBJ2-5 TRBV7-2 CASSIRQGRETQYF